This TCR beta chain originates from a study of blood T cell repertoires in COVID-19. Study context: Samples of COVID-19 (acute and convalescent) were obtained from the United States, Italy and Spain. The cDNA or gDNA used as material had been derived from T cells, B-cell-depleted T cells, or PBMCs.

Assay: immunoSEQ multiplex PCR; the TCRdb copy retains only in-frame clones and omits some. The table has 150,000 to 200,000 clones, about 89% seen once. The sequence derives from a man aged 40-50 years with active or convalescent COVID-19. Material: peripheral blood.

The CDR3 loop reads CASSLAGTRGYEQYF. CDR3 DNA: TGTGCCAGCAGCTTGGCGGGGACTAGAGGATACGAGCAGTACTTC. This rearrangement joins TRBV5-5 to TRBJ2-7, with 8 bases identical to TRBD2. Germline CDR1 is SGHKS and CDR2 is YYEKEE (reference sequence). The length of the CDR3 is 15 residues. The trim removed 0 bases at V and 4 bases at J, leaving 6 bases unmatched.